The present T cell receptor (beta chain) was sequenced within a study of cytomegalovirus exposure and HLA in healthy donors. Primers included in the PCR were 60 Vbeta and 13 Jbeta primers. Measured with immunoSEQ multiplex PCR; TCRdb has only the in-frame clones, and not every one. The table records over 150,000 clones, approximately 80% of them present only once. The CDR3 has 15 residues. Germline CDR1 reads LNHDA; CDR2 reads SQIVND (reference sequence). V lost 3 bases to trimming and J lost 2 bases, with 13 bases between them. The TCR sequence derives from a young man in good health and CMV-seronegative. The chain combines TRBV19 with TRBJ1-1, with D possibly being TRBD1 (6 bases). Material: PBMCs. The CDR3 sequence is CASSIPGGGNTEAFF. The DNA for the CDR3 is TGTGCCAGTAGTATCCCGGGAGGGGGTAACACTGAAGCTTTCTTT.